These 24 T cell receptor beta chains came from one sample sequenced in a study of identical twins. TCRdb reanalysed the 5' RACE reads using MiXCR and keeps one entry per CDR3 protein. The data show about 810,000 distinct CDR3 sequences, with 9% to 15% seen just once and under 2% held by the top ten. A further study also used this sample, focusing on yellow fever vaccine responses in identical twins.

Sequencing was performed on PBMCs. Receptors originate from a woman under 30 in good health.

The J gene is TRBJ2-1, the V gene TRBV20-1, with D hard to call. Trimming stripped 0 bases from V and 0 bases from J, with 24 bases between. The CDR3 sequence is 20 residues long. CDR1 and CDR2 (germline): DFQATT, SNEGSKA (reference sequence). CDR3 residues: CSAREGGLPVPVASYNEQFF. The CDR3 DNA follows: TGCAGTGCTAGAGAGGGTGGTCTACCAGTTCCAGTAGCCTCCTACAATGAGCAGTTCTTC.

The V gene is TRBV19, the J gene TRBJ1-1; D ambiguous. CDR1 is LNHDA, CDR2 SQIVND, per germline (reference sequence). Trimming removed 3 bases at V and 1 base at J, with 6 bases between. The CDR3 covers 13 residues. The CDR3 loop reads CASSMRKNTEAFF. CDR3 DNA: TGTGCCAGTAGTATGAGGAAGAACACTGAAGCTTTCTTT.

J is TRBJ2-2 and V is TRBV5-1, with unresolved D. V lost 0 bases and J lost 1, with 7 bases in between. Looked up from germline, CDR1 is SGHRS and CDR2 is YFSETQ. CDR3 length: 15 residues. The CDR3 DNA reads TGCGCCAGCAGCTTGGGTGACGAGAACACCGGGGAGCTGTTTTTT. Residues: CASSLGDENTGELFF.

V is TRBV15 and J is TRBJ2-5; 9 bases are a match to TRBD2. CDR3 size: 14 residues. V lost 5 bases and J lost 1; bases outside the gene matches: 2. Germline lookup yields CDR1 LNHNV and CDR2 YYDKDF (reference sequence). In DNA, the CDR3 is TGTGCCACCAGCCCTAGCGGGGTCCAAGAGACCCAGTACTTC. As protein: CATSPSGVQETQYF.

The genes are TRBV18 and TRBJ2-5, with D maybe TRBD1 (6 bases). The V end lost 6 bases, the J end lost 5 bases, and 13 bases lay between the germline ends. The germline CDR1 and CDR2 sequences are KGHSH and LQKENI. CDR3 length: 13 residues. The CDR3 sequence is CASSSQGYETQYF. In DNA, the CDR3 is TGTGCCAGCTCGTCTCAGGGGTATGAGACCCAGTACTTC.

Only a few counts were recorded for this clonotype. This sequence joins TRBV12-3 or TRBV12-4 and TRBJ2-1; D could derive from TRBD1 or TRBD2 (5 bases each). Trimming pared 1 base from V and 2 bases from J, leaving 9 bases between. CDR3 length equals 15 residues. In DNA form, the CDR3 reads TGTGCCAGCAGTTTAGTCGGGGCACCCTACAATGAGCAGTTCTTC. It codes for CASSLVGAPYNEQFF.

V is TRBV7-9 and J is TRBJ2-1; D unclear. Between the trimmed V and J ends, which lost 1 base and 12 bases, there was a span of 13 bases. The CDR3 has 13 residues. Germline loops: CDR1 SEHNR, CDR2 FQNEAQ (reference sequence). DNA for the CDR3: TGTGCCAGCAGCTTAGTACCAAGCGAAGGGCAGTTCTTC. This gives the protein CASSLVPSEGQFF.

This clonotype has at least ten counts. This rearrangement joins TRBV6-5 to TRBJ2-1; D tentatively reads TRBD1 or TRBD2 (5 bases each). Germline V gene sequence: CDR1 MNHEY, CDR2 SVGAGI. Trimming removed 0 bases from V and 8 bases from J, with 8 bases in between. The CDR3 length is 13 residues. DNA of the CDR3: TGTGCCAGCAGTTACTCGAGGGGAGATGAGCAGTTCTTC. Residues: CASSYSRGDEQFF.

CDR3 residues: CASSQFLGGHLPEQYV. The CDR3 region has the DNA TGCGCCAGCAGCCAGTTCCTGGGGGGACATCTTCCCGAGCAGTACGTC. J is TRBJ2-7 and V is TRBV4-1; D may be TRBD1 or TRBD2 (6 bases each). Germline V gene lookup returns CDR1 MGHRA and CDR2 YSYEKL. The CDR3 is 16 amino acids. V lost 3 bases, J lost 6 bases, and 21 bases lay in between.

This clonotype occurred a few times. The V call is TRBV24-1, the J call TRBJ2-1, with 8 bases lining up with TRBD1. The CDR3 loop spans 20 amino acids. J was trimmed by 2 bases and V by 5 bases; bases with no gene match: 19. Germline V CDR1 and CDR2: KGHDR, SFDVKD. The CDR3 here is CATSGTMAGQVGGAYNEQFF. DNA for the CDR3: TGTGCCACCAGTGGGACGATGGCGGGACAGGTGGGTGGTGCCTACAATGAGCAGTTCTTC.

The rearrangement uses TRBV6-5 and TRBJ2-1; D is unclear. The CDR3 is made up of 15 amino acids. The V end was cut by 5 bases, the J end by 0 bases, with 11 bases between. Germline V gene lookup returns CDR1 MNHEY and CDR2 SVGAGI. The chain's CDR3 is CASSRLESSYNEQFF. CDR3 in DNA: TGTGCCAGCAGTCGACTCGAAAGCTCCTACAATGAGCAGTTCTTC.

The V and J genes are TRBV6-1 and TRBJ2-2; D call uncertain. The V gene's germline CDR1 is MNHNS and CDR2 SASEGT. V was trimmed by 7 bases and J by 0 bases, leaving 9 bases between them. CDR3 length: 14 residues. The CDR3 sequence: CASKKGANTGELFF. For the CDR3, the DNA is TGTGCCAGCAAGAAGGGCGCGAACACCGGGGAGCTGTTTTTT.

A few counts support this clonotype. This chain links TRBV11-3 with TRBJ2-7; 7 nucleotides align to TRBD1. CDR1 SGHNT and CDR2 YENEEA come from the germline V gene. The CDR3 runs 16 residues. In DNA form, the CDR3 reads TGTGCCAGCAGCCTAGACAGGGAGATATTCTCCTACGAGCAGTACGTC. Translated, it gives CASSLDREIFSYEQYV.

The CDR3 spells CATSWGSNTEAFF. CDR3 nucleotide sequence: TGTGCCACTTCGTGGGGGTCGAACACTGAAGCTTTCTTT. The chain couples TRBV6-1 to TRBJ1-1, with TRBD1 as a possible D gene (5 bases). The CDR3 loop spans 13 amino acids. Germline loops: CDR1 MNHNS, CDR2 SASEGT. The V end lost 10 bases, the J end lost 1 base, and 13 bases lay between the germline ends.

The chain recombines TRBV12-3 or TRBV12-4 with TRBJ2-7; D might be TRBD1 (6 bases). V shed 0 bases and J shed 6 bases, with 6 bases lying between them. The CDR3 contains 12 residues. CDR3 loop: CASSLATGEQYF. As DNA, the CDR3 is TGTGCCAGCAGTTTAGCGACAGGCGAGCAGTACTTC.

CDR3: CASSLADGVSPLHF. CDR3 bases: TGTGCCAGCAGTTTAGCAGATGGGGTATCACCCCTCCACTTT. The V call is TRBV12-3 or TRBV12-4, the J call TRBJ1-6; no firm D call. This CDR3 comprises 14 residues. Trimming removed 0 bases at V and 10 bases at J, with 10 bases between.

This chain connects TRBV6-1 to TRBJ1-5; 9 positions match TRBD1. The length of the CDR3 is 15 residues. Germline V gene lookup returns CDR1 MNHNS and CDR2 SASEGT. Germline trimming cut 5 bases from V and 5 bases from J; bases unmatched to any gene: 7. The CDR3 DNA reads TGTGCCAGCAGTCCGGGACAGGGAAACCATCAGCCCCAGCATTTT. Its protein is CASSPGQGNHQPQHF.

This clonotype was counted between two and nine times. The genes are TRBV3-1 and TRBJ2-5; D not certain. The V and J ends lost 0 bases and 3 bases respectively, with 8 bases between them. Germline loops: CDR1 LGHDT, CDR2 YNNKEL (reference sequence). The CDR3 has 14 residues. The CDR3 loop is CASSQEGTKETQYF. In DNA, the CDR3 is TGTGCCAGCAGCCAAGAGGGAACTAAAGAGACCCAGTACTTC.

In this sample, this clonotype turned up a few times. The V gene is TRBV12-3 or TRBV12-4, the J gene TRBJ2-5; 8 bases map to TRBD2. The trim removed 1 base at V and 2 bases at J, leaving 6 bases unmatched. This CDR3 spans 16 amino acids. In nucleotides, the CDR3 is TGTGCCAGCAGTTTAGAGAGGTCTAGCGGGCAAGAGACCCAGTACTTC. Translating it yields CASSLERSSGQETQYF.

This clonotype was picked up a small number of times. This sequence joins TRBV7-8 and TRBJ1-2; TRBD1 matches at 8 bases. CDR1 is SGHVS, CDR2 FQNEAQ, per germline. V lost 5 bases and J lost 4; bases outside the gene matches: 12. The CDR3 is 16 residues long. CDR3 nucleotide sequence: TGTGCCAGCAGCACCGGAACCCGTGGGACAGGCTATGGCTACACCTTC. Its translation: CASSTGTRGTGYGYTF.

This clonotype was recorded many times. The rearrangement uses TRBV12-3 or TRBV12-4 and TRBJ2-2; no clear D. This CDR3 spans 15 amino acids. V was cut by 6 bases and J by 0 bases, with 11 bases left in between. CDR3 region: CASRSAVTNTGELFF. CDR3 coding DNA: TGTGCCAGCAGGTCAGCCGTCACGAACACCGGGGAGCTGTTTTTT.

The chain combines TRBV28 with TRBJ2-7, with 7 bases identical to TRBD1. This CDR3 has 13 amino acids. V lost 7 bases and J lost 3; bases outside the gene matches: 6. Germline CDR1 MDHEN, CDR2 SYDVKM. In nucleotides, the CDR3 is TGTGCCAGCAAACGACAGGGTAGCTACGAGCAGTACTTC. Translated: CASKRQGSYEQYF.

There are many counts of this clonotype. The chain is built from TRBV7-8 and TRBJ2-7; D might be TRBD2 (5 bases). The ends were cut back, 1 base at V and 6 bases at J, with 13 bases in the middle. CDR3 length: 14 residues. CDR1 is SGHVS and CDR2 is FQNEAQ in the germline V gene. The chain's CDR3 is CASSLVGAGIEQYF. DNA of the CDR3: TGTGCCAGCAGCTTAGTGGGAGCAGGTATCGAGCAGTACTTC.

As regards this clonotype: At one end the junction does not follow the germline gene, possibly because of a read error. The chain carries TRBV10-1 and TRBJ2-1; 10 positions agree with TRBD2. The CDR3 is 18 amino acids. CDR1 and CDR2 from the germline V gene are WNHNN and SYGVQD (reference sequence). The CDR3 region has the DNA TGCACCAGCAGTGAGGGACGGACTAGCGGAAGCTCCTACAATGAGCAGTTCTTC. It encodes CTSSEGRTSGSSYNEQFF.